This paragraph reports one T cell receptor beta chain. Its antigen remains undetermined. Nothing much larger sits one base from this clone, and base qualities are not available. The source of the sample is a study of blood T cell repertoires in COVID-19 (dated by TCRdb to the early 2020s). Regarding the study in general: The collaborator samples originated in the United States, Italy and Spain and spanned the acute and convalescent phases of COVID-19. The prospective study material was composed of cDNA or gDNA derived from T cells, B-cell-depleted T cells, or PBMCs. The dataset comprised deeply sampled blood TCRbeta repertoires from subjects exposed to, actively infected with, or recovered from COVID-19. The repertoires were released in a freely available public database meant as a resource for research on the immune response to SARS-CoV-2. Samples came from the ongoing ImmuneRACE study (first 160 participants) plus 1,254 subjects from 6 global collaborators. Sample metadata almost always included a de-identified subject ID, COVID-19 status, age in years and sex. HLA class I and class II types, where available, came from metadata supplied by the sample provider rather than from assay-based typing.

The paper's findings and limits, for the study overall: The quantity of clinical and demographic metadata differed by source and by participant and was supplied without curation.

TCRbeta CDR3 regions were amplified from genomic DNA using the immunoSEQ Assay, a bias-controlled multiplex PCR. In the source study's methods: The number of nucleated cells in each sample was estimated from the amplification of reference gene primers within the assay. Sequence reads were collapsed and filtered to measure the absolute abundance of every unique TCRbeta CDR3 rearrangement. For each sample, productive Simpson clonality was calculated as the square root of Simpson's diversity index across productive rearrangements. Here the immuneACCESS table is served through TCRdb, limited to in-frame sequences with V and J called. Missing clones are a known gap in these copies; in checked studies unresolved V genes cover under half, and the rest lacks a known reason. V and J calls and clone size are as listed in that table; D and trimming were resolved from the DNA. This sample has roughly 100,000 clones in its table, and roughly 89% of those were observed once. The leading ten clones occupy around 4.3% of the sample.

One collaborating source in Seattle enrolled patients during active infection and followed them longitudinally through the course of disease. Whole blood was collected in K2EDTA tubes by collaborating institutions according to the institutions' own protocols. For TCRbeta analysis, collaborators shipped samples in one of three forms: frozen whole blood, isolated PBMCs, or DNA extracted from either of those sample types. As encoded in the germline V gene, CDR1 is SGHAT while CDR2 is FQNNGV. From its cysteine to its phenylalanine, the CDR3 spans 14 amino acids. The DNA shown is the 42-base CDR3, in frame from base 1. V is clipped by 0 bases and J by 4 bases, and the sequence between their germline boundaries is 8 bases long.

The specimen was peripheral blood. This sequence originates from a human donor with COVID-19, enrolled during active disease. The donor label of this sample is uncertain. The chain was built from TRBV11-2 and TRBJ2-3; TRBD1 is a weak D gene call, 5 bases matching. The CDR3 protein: CASSLETVSDTQYF. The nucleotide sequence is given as TGTGCCAGCAGCTTAGAGACAGTGTCAGATACGCAGTATTTT.